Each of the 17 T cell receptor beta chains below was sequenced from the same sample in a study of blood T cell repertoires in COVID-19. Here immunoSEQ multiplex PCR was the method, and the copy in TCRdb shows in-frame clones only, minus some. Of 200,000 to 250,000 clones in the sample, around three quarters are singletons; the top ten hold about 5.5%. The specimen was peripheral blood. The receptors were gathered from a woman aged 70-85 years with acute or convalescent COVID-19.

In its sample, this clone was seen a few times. The CDR3 nucleotides read TGTGCCAGCAGTAGTATCCTAGCGGGGTCTGATACGCAGTATTTT. Protein sequence: CASSSILAGSDTQYF. The V and J genes are TRBV2 and TRBJ2-3; TRBD2 aligns across 9 bases. The CDR3 has 15 residues. Trimming removed 5 bases from V and 6 bases from J; junction bases left unmatched: 9. In germline, CDR1 is SNHLY, CDR2 FYNNEI. The full variable domain, completed using reference TRBV2 and TRBJ2-3, is EPEVTQTPSHQVTQMGQEVILRCVPISNHLYFYWYRQILGQKVEFLVSFYNNEISEKSEIFDDQFSVERPDGSNFTLKIRSTKLEDSAMYFCASSSILAGSDTQYFGPGTRLTVL.

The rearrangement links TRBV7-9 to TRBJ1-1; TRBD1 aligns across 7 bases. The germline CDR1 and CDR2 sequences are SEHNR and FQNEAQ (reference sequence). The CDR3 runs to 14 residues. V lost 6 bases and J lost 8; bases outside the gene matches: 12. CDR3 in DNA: TGTGCCAGCAGTATCGGACAGGCTAGCATCGAAGCTTTCTTT. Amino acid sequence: CASSIGQASIEAFF.

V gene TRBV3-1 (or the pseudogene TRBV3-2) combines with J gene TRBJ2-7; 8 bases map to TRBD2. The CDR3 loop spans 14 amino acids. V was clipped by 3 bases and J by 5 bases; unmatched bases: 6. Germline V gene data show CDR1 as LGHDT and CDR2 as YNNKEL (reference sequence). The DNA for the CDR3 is TGTGCCAGCAGCCACCTACTAGCGGAGAACGAGCAGTACTTC. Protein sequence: CASSHLLAENEQYF.

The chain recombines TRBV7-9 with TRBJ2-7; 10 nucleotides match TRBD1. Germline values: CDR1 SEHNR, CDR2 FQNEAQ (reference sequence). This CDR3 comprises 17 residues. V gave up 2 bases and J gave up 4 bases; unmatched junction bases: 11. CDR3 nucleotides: TGTGCCAGCAGCTTACAATCCGGGACAGGGGTCGCGTACGAGCAGTACTTC. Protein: CASSLQSGTGVAYEQYF.

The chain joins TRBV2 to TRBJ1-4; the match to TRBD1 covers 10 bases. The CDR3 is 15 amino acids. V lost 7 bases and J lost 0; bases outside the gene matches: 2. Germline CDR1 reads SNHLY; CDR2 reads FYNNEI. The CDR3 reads CASTGTGATNEKLFF. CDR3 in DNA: TGTGCCAGCACCGGGACAGGGGCAACTAATGAAAAACTGTTTTTT.

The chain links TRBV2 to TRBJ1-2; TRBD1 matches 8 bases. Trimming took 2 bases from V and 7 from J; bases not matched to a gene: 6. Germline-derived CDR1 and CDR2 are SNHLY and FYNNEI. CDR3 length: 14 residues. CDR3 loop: CASSEPDRELGYTF. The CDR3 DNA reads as TGTGCCAGCAGTGAACCGGACAGGGAGCTTGGCTACACCTTC.

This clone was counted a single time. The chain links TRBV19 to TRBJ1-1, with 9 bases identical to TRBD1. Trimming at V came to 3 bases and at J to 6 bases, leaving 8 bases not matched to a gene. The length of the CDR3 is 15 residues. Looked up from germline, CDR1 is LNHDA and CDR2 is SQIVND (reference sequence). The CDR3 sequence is CASSIGQGLGAEAFF. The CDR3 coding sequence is TGTGCCAGTAGTATTGGACAGGGGCTAGGCGCTGAAGCTTTCTTT.

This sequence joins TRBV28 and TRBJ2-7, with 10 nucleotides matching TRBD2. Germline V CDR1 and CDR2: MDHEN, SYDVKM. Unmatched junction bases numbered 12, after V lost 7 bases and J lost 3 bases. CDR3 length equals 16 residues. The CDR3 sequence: CASTPAGGRTGYEQYF. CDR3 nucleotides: TGTGCCAGCACCCCAGCGGGAGGGCGCACGGGCTACGAGCAGTACTTC.

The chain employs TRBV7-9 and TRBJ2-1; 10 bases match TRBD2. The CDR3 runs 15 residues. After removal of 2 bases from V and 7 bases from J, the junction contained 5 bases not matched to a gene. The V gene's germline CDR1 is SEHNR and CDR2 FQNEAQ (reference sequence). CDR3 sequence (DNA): TGTGCCAGCAGCTTAAGCGGGGGGGCGGCGAATGAGCAGTTCTTC. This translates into CASSLSGGAANEQFF.

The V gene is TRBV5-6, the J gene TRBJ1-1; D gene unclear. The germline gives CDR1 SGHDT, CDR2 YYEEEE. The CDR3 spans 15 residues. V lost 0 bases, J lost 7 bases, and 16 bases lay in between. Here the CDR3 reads CASSLGEIDSGEAFF. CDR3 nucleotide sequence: TGTGCCAGCAGCTTGGGGGAGATAGATAGTGGTGAAGCTTTCTTT.

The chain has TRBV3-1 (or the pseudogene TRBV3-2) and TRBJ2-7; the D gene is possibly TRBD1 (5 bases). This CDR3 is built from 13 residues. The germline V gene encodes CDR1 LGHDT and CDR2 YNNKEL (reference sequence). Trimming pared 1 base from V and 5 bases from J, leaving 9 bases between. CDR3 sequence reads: CASSQGQGDEQYF. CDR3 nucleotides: TGTGCCAGCAGCCAAGGCCAGGGCGACGAGCAGTACTTC.

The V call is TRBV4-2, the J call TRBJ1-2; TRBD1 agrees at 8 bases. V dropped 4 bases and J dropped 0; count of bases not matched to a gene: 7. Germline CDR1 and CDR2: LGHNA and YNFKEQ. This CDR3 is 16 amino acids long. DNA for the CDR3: TGTGCCAGCAGCCGCTCGGGACAGGAGACTAACTATGGCTACACCTTC. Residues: CASSRSGQETNYGYTF.

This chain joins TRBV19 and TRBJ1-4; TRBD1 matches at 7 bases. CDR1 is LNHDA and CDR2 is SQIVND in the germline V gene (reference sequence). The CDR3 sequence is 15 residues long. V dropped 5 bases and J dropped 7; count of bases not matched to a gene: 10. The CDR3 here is CASSPERGRSEKLFF. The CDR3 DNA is TGTGCCAGTAGTCCCGAAAGGGGGCGAAGTGAAAAACTGTTTTTT.

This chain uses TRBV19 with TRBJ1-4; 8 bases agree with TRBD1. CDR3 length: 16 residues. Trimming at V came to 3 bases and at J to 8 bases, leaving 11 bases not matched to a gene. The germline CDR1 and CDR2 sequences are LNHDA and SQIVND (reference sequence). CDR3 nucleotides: TGTGCCAGTAGTATCTTTTACAGGGGGATCACAGAAAAACTGTTTTTT. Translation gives CASSIFYRGITEKLFF.

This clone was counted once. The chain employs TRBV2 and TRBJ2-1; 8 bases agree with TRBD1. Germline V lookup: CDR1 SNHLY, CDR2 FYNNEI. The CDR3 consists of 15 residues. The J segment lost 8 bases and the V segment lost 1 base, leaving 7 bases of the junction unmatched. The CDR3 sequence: CASSEDGRGRDEQFF. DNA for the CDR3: TGTGCCAGCAGTGAAGACGGCAGGGGGCGCGATGAGCAGTTCTTC. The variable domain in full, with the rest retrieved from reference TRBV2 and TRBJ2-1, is EPEVTQTPSHQVTQMGQEVILRCVPISNHLYFYWYRQILGQKVEFLVSFYNNEISEKSEIFDDQFSVERPDGSNFTLKIRSTKLEDSAMYFCASSEDGRGRDEQFFGPGTRLTVL.

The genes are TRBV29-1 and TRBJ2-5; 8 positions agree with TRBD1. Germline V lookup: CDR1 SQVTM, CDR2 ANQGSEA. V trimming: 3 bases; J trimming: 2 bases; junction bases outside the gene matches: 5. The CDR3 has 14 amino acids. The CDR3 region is CSVEDREFQETQYF. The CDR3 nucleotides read TGCAGCGTTGAGGACAGGGAATTTCAAGAGACCCAGTACTTC.

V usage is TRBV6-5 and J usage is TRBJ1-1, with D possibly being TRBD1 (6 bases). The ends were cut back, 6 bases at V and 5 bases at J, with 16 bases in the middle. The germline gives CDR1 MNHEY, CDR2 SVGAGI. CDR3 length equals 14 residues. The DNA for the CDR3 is TGTGCCAGCAGCGCACCGGACAGTTATACTGAAGCTTTCTTT. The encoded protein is CASSAPDSYTEAFF.